This T cell receptor beta chain is from a study of cytotoxic CD8 clonotypes in ibrutinib-treated CLL. Study outcomes and limitations: At the start, clonality exceeded age-matched healthy donors and followed circulating CD8+ T-cell counts. Treatment saw public clonotypes, which were uncommon, either contract or stay stable.

Profiled with immunoSEQ multiplex PCR; TCRdb holds only in-frame clones, not every one. Here the sample spans tens of thousands of clones, roughly 62% being singletons. This clone has only a few counts. Its specificity is unknown. The CDR3 loop spans 16 amino acids. Germline V lookup: CDR1 SGHVS, CDR2 FQNEAQ. V lost 8 bases to trimming and J lost 2 bases; unmatched junction nucleotides: 13. This receptor was taken from a human donor with chronic lymphocytic leukemia. The source was PBMCs, collected after 24 months of ibrutinib treatment. The chain joins TRBV7-8 to TRBJ2-3; 7 positions agree with TRBD2. The CDR3 loop reads CASAYAGREATDTQYF. The CDR3, as DNA: TGTGCCAGCGCCTACGCTGGACGGGAGGCCACAGATACGCAGTATTTT.